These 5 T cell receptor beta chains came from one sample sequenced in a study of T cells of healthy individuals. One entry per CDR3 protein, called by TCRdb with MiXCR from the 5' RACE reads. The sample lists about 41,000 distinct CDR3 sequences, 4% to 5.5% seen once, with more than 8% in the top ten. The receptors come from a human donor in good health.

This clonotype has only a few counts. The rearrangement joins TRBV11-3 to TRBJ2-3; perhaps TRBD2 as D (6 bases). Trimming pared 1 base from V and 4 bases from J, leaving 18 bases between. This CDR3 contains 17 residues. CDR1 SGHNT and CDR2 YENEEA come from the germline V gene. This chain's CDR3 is CASSLAGWEASADTQYF. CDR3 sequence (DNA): TGTGCCAGCAGCTTAGCCGGGTGGGAGGCCTCCGCAGATACGCAGTATTTT.

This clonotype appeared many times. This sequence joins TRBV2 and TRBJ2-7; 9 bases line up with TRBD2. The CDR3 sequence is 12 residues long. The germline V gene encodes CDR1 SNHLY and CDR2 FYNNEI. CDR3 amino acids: CAGGGRADEQYF. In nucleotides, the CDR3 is TGTGCTGGTGGCGGGAGGGCCGACGAGCAGTACTTC.

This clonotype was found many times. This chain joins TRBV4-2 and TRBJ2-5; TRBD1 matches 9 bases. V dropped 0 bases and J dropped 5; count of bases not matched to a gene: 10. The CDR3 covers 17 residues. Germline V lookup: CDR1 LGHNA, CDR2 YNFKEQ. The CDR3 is CASSQDWTGALAETQYF. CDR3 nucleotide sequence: TGTGCCAGCAGCCAAGATTGGACAGGGGCTTTAGCGGAGACCCAGTACTTC.

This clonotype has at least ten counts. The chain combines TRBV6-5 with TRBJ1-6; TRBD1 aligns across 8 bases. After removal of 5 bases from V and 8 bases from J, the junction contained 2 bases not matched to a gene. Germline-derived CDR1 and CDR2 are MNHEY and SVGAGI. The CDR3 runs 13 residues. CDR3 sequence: CASSTGGYSPLHF. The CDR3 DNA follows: TGTGCCAGCAGTACAGGGGGATATTCACCCCTCCACTTT.

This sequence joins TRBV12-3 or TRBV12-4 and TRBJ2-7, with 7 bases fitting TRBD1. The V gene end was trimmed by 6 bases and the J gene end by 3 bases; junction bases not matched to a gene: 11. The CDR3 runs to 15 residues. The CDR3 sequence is CASSYKTGKGYEQYF. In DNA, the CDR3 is TGTGCCAGCAGCTATAAGACAGGGAAAGGCTACGAGCAGTACTTC.